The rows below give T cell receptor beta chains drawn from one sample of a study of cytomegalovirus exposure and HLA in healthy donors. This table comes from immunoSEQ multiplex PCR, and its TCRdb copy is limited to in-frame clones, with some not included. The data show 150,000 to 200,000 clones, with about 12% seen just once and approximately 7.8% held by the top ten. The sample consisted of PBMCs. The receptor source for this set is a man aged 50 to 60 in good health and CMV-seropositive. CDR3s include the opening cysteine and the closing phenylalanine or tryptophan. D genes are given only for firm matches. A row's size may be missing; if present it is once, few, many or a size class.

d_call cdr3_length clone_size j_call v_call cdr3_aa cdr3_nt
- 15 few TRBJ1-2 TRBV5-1 CASSPPEGGTYGYTF TGCGCCAGCAGCCCACCAGAGGGAGGGACCTATGGCTACACCTTC
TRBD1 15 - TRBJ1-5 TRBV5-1 CASSLGQGGNQPQHF TGCGCCAGCAGCTTGGGACAGGGTGGGAATCAGCCCCAGCATTTT
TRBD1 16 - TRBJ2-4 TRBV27 CASSPWTGSAKNIQYF TGTGCCAGCAGTCCATGGACAGGGTCAGCCAAAAACATTCAGTACTTC
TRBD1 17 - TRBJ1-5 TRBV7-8 CASSPIPRTGEGQPQHF TGTGCCAGCAGCCCTATCCCCAGGACAGGAGAGGGGCAGCCCCAGCATTTT
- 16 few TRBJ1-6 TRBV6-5 CASSYSKRQGNSPLHF TGTGCCAGCAGTTACTCGAAACGGCAGGGGAATTCACCCCTCCACTTT
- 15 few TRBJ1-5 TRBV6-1 CASSHDNNSNQPQHF TGTGCCAGCAGCCACGACAATAATAGCAATCAGCCCCAGCATTTT
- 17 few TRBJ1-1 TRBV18 CASSPLNLQGFYTEAFF TGTGCCAGCTCACCGCTCAATCTCCAGGGTTTCTACACTGAAGCTTTCTTT
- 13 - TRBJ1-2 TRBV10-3 CAISHPLEYGYTF TGTGCCATCAGCCATCCGTTAGAGTATGGCTACACCTTC
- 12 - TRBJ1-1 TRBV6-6 CASRAAGPEAFF TGTGCCAGCAGGGCAGCGGGGCCTGAAGCTTTCTTT
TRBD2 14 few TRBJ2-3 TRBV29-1 CSALAGVDTDTQYF TGCAGCGCTCTAGCGGGGGTCGACACAGATACGCAGTATTTT
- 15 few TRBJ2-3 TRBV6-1 CASTGTPYSTDTQYF TGTGCCAGTACCGGGACACCTTATAGCACAGATACGCAGTATTTT
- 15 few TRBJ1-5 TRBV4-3 CASSQYPGGNQPQHF TGCGCCAGCAGCCAATACCCGGGAGGCAATCAGCCCCAGCATTTT
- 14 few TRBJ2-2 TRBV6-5 CASSYEEATGELFF TGTGCCAGCAGTTACGAAGAGGCCACCGGGGAGCTGTTTTTT
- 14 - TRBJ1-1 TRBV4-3 CASSQVGGNTEAFF TGCGCCAGCAGCCAAGTGGGGGGGAACACTGAAGCTTTCTTT
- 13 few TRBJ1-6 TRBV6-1 CASSETGYSPLHF TGTGCCAGCAGTGAAACAGGGTATTCACCCCTCCACTTT
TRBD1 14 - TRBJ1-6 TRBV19 CASSGQGGGSPLHF TGTGCCAGTTCGGGACAGGGTGGTGGCTCACCCCTCCACTTT
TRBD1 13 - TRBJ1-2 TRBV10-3 CAISERQGHGYTF TGTGCCATCAGTGAACGACAGGGACATGGCTACACCTTC
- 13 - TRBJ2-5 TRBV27 CASSWTFQETQYF TGTGCCAGCAGTTGGACATTCCAAGAGACCCAGTACTTC
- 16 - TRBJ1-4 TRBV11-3 CASSFGTSATNEKLFF TGTGCCAGCAGCTTCGGTACGTCGGCAACTAATGAAAAACTGTTTTTT
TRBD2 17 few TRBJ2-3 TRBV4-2 CASSQVGRTSGPDTQYF TGTGCCAGCAGCCAAGTTGGGCGGACTAGCGGCCCAGATACGCAGTATTTT
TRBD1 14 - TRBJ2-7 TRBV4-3 CASSKTGDSYEQYF TGCGCCAGCAGTAAAACAGGGGACAGCTACGAGCAGTACTTC
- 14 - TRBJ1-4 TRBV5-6 CASSLGRGSEKLFF TGTGCCAGCAGCTTGGGGCGGGGTAGTGAAAAACTGTTTTTT
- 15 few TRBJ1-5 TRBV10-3 CAISAMADSNQPQHF TGTGCCATCAGTGCCATGGCGGATAGCAATCAGCCCCAGCATTTT
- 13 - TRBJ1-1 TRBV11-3 CASSLWSNTEAFF TGTGCCAGCAGCTTGTGGAGTAACACTGAAGCTTTCTTT
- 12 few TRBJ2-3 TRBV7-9 CASTPNTDTQYF TGTGCCAGCACCCCCAACACAGATACGCAGTATTTT